The clone carrying this T cell receptor beta chain was found a few times. Per the original data handling: Estimated nucleated cell counts came from reference gene primer amplification. Generated by immunoSEQ multiplex PCR, the TCRdb table keeps only in-frame clones and is missing some. The V and J calls and clone size come from that table; D and trimming were worked out from the DNA. The table lists about 250,000 clones, 89% of them singletons. The sample belongs to a study of blood T cell repertoires in COVID-19. About the study: The United States, Italy and Spain supplied acute and convalescent COVID-19 samples. The cDNA or gDNA used as material had been derived from T cells, B-cell-depleted T cells, or PBMCs.

This CDR3 is 14 amino acids long. Unmatched junction bases numbered 6, after V lost 8 bases and J lost 7 bases. Germline V gene data show CDR1 as SNHLY and CDR2 as FYNNEI. This receptor was obtained from a woman aged 40 to 50 who had recovered from COVID-19. The chain carries TRBV2 and TRBJ1-6; 9 bases agree with TRBD1. The sequencing sample was made of peripheral blood. The CDR3 region is CASLTGQGNSPLHF. The CDR3 DNA is TGTGCCAGCTTGACGGGACAGGGCAATTCACCCCTCCACTTT. Drawing the rest from reference TRBV2 and TRBJ1-6, the complete variable domain is EPEVTQTPSHQVTQMGQEVILRCVPISNHLYFYWYRQILGQKVEFLVSFYNNEISEKSEIFDDQFSVERPDGSNFTLKIRSTKLEDSAMYFCASLTGQGNSPLHFGNGTRLTVT.